The 11 T cell receptor beta chains below were found in one sample sequenced in a study of beta chain features in type 1 diabetes. The authors reverse transcribed all of the isolated RNA, so sequencing captured expressed TCRB transcripts. Only in-frame clones appear in the TCRdb table, and some are missing; sequencing was by immunoSEQ multiplex PCR. Counted here are about 900,000 clones, roughly 15% occurring once; the ten biggest clones make up around 0.02%. The sequencing input was naive CD4+ T cells from blood. Receptors were obtained from a woman aged 18-30 years in good health.

The rearrangement uses TRBV5-1 and TRBJ2-2; no clear D gene. Germline V CDR1 and CDR2: SGHRS, YFSETQ. Trimming cost V 2 bases and J 0 bases, with 8 bases left between them. The CDR3 runs to 15 residues. Here the CDR3 DNA reads TGCGCCAGCAGCTTAGGAGAGACGAACACCGGGGAGCTGTTTTTT. This gives the protein CASSLGETNTGELFF.

The chain uses TRBV11-2 and TRBJ2-3; 7 positions match TRBD2. The V gene's germline CDR1 is SGHAT and CDR2 FQNNGV. J gave up 2 bases and V 5 bases, and 10 bases lay outside the gene matches. The CDR3 runs to 16 residues. Written as DNA, the CDR3 is TGTGCCAGCAGCCCCCATAGCGGGCGGACCACAGATACGCAGTATTTT. Translated, it gives CASSPHSGRTTDTQYF.

This clone came up a few times. The genes are TRBV7-3 and TRBJ2-3, with 7 positions matching TRBD2. V gave up 5 bases and J gave up 4 bases; unmatched junction bases: 3. CDR3 length equals 13 residues. Germline lookup yields CDR1 SGHTA and CDR2 FQGTGA. The CDR3 DNA reads TGTGCCAGCAGCCTGGGACTATCAGATACGCAGTATTTT. Translating gives CASSLGLSDTQYF.

The rearrangement links TRBV7-9 to TRBJ2-1; D may match TRBD1 or TRBD2 (5 bases each). This CDR3 contains 13 residues. Germline assignment: CDR1 SEHNR and CDR2 FQNEAQ (reference sequence). CDR3 coding DNA: TGTGCATGCAGCTCCCTGGGGGACAATGAGCAGTTCTTC. It codes for CACSSLGDNEQFF.

This clone has more than one count but fewer than ten. The genes are TRBV15 and TRBJ2-2, with TRBD2 matching 8 bases. V dropped 0 bases and J dropped 5; count of bases not matched to a gene: 5. CDR1 is LNHNV, CDR2 YYDKDF, per germline (reference sequence). This CDR3 has 16 amino acids. The CDR3 sequence is CATSRDPSGQTGELFF. Here the CDR3 DNA reads TGTGCCACCAGCAGAGATCCTAGCGGGCAAACCGGGGAGCTGTTTTTT.

The rearrangement links TRBV10-3 to TRBJ2-3, with D perhaps matching TRBD2 (5 bases). This CDR3 is 14 amino acids long. Trimming shortened V by 6 bases and J by 3 bases, and 13 bases separated the two germline ends. Per germline, CDR1 ENHRY and CDR2 SYGVKD. The CDR3 here is CAISERTDTDTQYF. The CDR3 DNA reads TGTGCCATCAGCGAAAGGACTGATACAGATACGCAGTATTTT.

The chain is built from TRBV5-4 and TRBJ2-3, with 12 bases lining up with TRBD2. The V segment lost 4 bases and the J segment 0 bases; nucleotides outside the gene matches: 9. The CDR3 runs to 18 residues. CDR1 is SGHNT, CDR2 YYREEE, per germline (reference sequence). This chain's CDR3 is CASSRGLAGRFSTDTQYF. Written as DNA, the CDR3 is TGTGCCAGCAGCAGGGGACTAGCGGGTCGGTTTAGCACAGATACGCAGTATTTT.

The CDR3: CASSPFSGLTEQFF. The CDR3 nucleotides are TGTGCCAGCAGCCCCTTTTCCGGGCTCACTGAGCAGTTCTTC. The J gene is TRBJ2-1, the V gene TRBV11-2, with D uncertain. The CDR3 has 14 amino acids. Germline V CDR1 and CDR2: SGHAT, FQNNGV. Trimming pared 5 bases from V and 9 bases from J, leaving 17 bases between.

To note about this clone: In the same sample, other DNA sequences code for this CDR3. The chain uses TRBV11-2 and TRBJ2-3, with TRBD1 identical over 9 bases. This CDR3 contains 13 residues. The germline CDR1 and CDR2 sequences are SGHAT and FQNNGV. V trimming: 4 bases; J trimming: 6 bases; junction bases outside the gene matches: 2. In nucleotides, the CDR3 is TGTGCCAGCAGCTCACAGGGGGCGGATACGCAGTATTTT. Its protein product is CASSSQGADTQYF.

On this clone itself: Other nucleotide sequences in the sample specify the same CDR3. The chain links TRBV2 to TRBJ2-5, with D unclear. Trimming left V 7 bases short and J 5 bases short, with 8 bases between. The CDR3 is made up of 11 amino acids. Germline CDR1 reads SNHLY; CDR2 reads FYNNEI. In DNA, the CDR3 is TGTGCCAGCACCCAAAGGGAGACCCAGTACTTC. Translation gives CASTQRETQYF.

The gene calls are TRBV7-9 and TRBJ2-7; 12 nucleotides match TRBD2. CDR3 size: 16 residues. The V segment lost 5 bases and the J segment 1 base; nucleotides outside the gene matches: 6. Germline V gene sequence: CDR1 SEHNR, CDR2 FQNEAQ (reference sequence). The chain's CDR3 is CASSRWTSGTSYEQYF. The CDR3 coding sequence is TGTGCCAGCAGCCGCTGGACTAGCGGGACATCCTACGAGCAGTACTTC.